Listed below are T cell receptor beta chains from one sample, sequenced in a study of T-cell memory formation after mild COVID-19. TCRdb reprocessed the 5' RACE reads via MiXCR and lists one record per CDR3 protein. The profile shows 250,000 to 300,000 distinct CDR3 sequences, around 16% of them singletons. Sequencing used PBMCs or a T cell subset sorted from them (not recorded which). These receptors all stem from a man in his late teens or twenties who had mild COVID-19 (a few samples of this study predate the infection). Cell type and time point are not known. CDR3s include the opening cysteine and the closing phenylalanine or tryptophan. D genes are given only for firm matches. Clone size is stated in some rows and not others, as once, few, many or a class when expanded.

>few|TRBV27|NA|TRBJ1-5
CASQGVGQPQHF
TGTGCCAGTCAGGGAGTAGGGCAGCCCCAGCATTTT
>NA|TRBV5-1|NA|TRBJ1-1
CASSLDGAEAFF
TGCGCCAGCAGCTTGGATGGGGCTGAAGCTTTCTTT
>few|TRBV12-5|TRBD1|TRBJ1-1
CASGLAGGRDTEAFF
TGTGCTAGTGGCTTGGCAGGGGGCAGGGACACTGAAGCTTTCTTT
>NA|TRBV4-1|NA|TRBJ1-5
CASSQEVRGQPQHF
TGCGCCAGCAGCCAAGAGGTCAGGGGCCAGCCCCAGCATTTT
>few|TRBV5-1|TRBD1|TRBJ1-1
CASSLGDRETEAFF
TGCGCCAGCAGCTTGGGCGACAGGGAAACTGAAGCTTTCTTT
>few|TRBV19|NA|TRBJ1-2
CASSIDSNSHGYTF
TGTGCCAGTAGTATAGACTCTAACAGTCATGGCTACACCTTC
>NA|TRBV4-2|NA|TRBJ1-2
CASSQDVVHGYTF
TGTGCCAGCAGCCAAGACGTGGTGCATGGCTACACCTTC
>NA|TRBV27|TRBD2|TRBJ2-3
CASSSLGIAGDTDTQYF
TGTGCCAGCAGTTCCCTCGGTATAGCGGGGGACACAGATACGCAGTATTTT
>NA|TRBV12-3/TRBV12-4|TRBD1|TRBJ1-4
CASSGTVNEKLFF
TGTGCCAGCAGCGGGACAGTTAATGAAAAACTGTTTTTT
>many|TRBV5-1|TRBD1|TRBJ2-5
CASSLGQGRQETQYF
TGCGCCAGCAGCTTAGGACAGGGGAGGCAAGAGACCCAGTACTTC
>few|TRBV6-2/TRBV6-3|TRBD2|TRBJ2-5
CATFSGFQETQYF
TGTGCCACCTTTAGCGGGTTCCAAGAGACCCAGTACTTC
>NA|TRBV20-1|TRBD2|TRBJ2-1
CSARTSGGLSYNEQFF
TGCAGTGCTCGCACTAGCGGGGGCCTCTCCTACAATGAGCAGTTCTTC
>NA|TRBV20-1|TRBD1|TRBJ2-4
CSAPPGQGINIQYF
TGCAGTGCTCCGCCGGGACAGGGGATAAACATTCAGTACTTC
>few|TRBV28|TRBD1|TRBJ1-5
CASSPRGRGNQPQHF
TGTGCCAGCAGTCCCAGGGGGCGCGGCAATCAGCCCCAGCATTTT
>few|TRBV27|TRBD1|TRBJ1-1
CASSLSRTGYAEAFF
TGTGCCAGCAGTCTTAGCAGGACAGGGTACGCTGAAGCTTTCTTT
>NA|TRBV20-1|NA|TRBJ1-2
CSARVGGNYGYTF
TGCAGTGCTAGAGTAGGAGGGAACTATGGCTACACCTTC
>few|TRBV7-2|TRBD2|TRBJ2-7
CASSSERGGWAEQYF
TGTGCCAGCAGCTCTGAGCGGGGGGGCTGGGCCGAGCAGTACTTC
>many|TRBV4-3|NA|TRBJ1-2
CASSQERELYYGYTF
TGCGCCAGCAGCCAAGAGCGAGAGCTCTACTATGGCTACACCTTC
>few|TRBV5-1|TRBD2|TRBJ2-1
CASSLASGGAVFYNEQFF
TGCGCCAGCAGCTTGGCTAGCGGGGGGGCGGTATTCTACAATGAGCAGTTCTTC
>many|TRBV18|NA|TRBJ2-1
CASADGPRNEQFF
TGTGCCAGCGCAGACGGGCCCCGCAATGAGCAGTTCTTC
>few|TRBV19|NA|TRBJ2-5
CASSMTVIQETQYF
TGTGCCAGTAGTATGACGGTTATCCAAGAGACCCAGTACTTC
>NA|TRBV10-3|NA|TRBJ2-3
CAISEPDSDTQYF
TGTGCCATCAGTGAGCCCGACTCGGATACGCAGTATTTT
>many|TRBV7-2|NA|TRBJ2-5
CASRYQGTQYF
TGTGCCAGCAGATACCAGGGTACCCAGTACTTC
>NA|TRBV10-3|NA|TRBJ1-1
CAISDVEGLNTEAFF
TGTGCCATCAGTGACGTCGAGGGATTGAACACTGAAGCTTTCTTT
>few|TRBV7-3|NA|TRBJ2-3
CASSLNLKGTDTQYF
TGTGCCAGCAGCTTAAACCTTAAAGGCACAGATACGCAGTATTTT
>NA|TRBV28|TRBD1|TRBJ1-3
CASSSGTGERHTIYF
TGTGCCAGCAGTTCCGGGACAGGGGAGAGGCACACCATATATTTT
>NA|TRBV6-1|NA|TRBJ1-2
CASSEAGGPRGYGYTF
TGTGCCAGCAGTGAAGCCGGGGGTCCCAGGGGATATGGCTACACCTTC
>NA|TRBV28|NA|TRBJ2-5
CASSRPRGFGETQYF
TGTGCCAGCAGTCGACCACGGGGGTTCGGAGAGACCCAGTACTTC
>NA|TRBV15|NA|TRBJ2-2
CATSRGVGELFF
TGTGCCACCAGCAGAGGAGTCGGGGAGCTGTTTTTT
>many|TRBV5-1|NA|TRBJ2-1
CASSGDGIYNEQFF
TGCGCCAGCAGCGGAGACGGCATTTACAATGAGCAGTTCTTC
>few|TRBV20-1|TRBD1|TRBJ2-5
CSARDQGTGETQYF
TGCAGTGCTAGAGATCAAGGGACAGGGGAGACCCAGTACTTC
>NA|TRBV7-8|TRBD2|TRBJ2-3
CASSATGTSGDTQYF
TGTGCCAGCAGCGCTACCGGGACTAGCGGAGATACGCAGTATTTT
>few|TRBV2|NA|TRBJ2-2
CASSPWTDGELFF
TGTGCCAGCAGTCCCTGGACAGACGGGGAGCTGTTTTTT
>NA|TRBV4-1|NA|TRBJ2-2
CASSQWGGQNTGELFF
TGCGCCAGCAGCCAGTGGGGGGGGCAGAACACCGGGGAGCTGTTTTTT
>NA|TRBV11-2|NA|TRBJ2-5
CASSLGVTFQETQYF
TGTGCCAGCAGCTTAGGGGTAACCTTCCAAGAGACCCAGTACTTC
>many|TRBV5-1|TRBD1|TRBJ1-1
CASSLEDRDIATEAFF
TGCGCCAGCAGCTTGGAAGACAGGGATATCGCCACTGAAGCTTTCTTT
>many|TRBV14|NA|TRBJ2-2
CASSPTGGLNTGELFF
TGTGCCAGCAGCCCCACCGGGGGGCTCAACACCGGGGAGCTGTTTTTT
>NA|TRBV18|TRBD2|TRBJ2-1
CASSGTSGPVVNEQFF
TGTGCCAGCTCAGGAACTAGCGGGCCAGTAGTCAATGAGCAGTTCTTC
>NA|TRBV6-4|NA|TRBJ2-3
CASSDGGWGTDTQYF
TGTGCCAGCAGTGACGGCGGGTGGGGCACAGATACGCAGTATTTT
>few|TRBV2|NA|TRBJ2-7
CASSGVHEQYF
TGTGCCAGCAGTGGGGTCCACGAGCAGTACTTC
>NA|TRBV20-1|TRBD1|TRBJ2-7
CSAEDRQGYEQYF
TGCAGTGCCGAGGATCGACAGGGCTACGAGCAGTACTTC
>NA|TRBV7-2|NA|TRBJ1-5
CASSLGLGARVQPQHF
TGTGCCAGCAGCTTAGGGCTCGGGGCGAGGGTTCAGCCCCAGCATTTT
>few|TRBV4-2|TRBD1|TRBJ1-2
CASSQGQGLGYTF
TGTGCCAGCAGCCAGGGACAGGGTCTGGGCTACACCTTC
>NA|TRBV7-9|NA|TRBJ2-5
CASSLGLQGTQYF
TGTGCCAGCAGCTTAGGCTTACAGGGGACCCAGTACTTC
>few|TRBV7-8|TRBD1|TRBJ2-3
CASSLASQGAKDTQYF
TGTGCCAGCAGCTTAGCGTCTCAGGGGGCGAAGGATACGCAGTATTTT
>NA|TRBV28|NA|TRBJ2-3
CASSLSSFDTDTQYF
TGTGCCAGCAGTTTGTCGTCCTTCGATACAGATACGCAGTATTTT
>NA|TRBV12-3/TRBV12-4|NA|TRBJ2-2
CASTAGGFSTGELFF
TGTGCCAGCACAGCCGGGGGCTTTAGCACCGGGGAGCTGTTTTTT
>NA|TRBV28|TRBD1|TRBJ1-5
CASSSSGTGDNQPQHF
TGTGCCAGCAGTAGCTCCGGGACAGGGGACAATCAGCCCCAGCATTTT
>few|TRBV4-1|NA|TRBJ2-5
CASSLRDLQETQYF
TGCGCCAGCAGCCTTAGGGACTTACAAGAGACCCAGTACTTC
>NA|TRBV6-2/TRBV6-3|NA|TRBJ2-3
CASGLPWDTQYF
TGTGCCAGCGGTCTACCCTGGGATACGCAGTATTTT